The present T cell receptor (beta chain) was sequenced within a study of cytomegalovirus exposure and HLA in healthy donors. Whole-study context: In an early release, HLA-typed donors contributed roughly 85 million unique TCR sequences.

Study-wide results and limits: In vitro checks showed that a few CMV-associated chains really do target CMV antigens. In an earlier analysis, about 87% or about 30%: the productive usage of most TCR beta V segments.

PCR used 60 Vbeta primers and 13 Jbeta primers. Libraries were prepared by immunoSEQ multiplex PCR; TCRdb keeps only in-frame clonotypes and omits some of them. The sample has roughly 160,000 clones; 75% to 85% are singletons. The CDR3 is made up of 14 amino acids. Germline CDR1 and CDR2: SNHLY and FYNNEI. Trimming stripped 10 bases from V and 1 base from J, with 16 bases between. Everyone who donated was a healthy bone marrow donor. This clone was observed once. What it binds is unknown. Material for sequencing was PBMCs. The chain joins TRBV2 to TRBJ1-1, with unresolved D. This clonotype was obtained from a man between 50 and 59 years old in good health and CMV-seropositive. CDR3 in amino acids: CATNRAGGNTEAFF. The CDR3, as DNA: TGTGCCACCAACCGGGCAGGAGGGAACACTGAAGCTTTCTTT.